The 28 T cell receptor beta chains reported below all come from one sample, sequenced in a study of PD-1 blockade in classical Hodgkin lymphoma. There was relapse after autologous stem cell transplantation in every patient, and there was variation in brentuximab vedotin exposure. Only in-frame clones appear in the TCRdb table, and some are missing; sequencing was by immunoSEQ multiplex PCR. The sample yields 20,000 to 25,000 clones, roughly 80% seen once. The starting material was peripheral blood mononuclear cells (PBMCs), obtained before the second cycle of nivolumab. All receptors derive from a human donor with classical Hodgkin lymphoma.

For this clone: Mismatch with germline at one junction end may stem from a read error. The chain uses TRBV9 and TRBJ2-7; D is undetermined. There are 16 residues in the CDR3. Germline V gene lookup returns CDR1 SGDLS and CDR2 YYNGEE. CDR3 in amino acids: CASSVGLVGQSYEQCF. The CDR3, as DNA: TGTGCCAGCAGCGTAGGCTTGGTGGGCCAATCCTACGAGCAGTGCTTC. Using reference TRBV9 and TRBJ2-7 for the parts outside the CDR3, the full variable domain is DSGVTQTPKHLITATGQRVTLRCSPRSGDLSVYWYQQSLDQGLQFLIQYYNGEERAKGNILERFSAQQFPDLHSELNLSSLELGDSALYFCASSVGLVGQSYEQCFGPGTRLTVT.

By proportion, this clone is large (0.1 to 1%). The rearrangement joins TRBV2 to TRBJ2-1, with TRBD2 matching over 7 bases. J was trimmed by 9 bases and V by 7 bases; bases with no gene match: 9. The germline gives CDR1 SNHLY, CDR2 FYNNEI. This CDR3 is 13 amino acids long. CDR3 DNA: TGTGCCAGCATTGGGCGGAGCGGGATTGAGCAGTTCTTC. This encodes CASIGRSGIEQFF. Variable domain in full (rest from reference TRBV2 and TRBJ2-1): EPEVTQTPSHQVTQMGQEVILRCVPISNHLYFYWYRQILGQKVEFLVSFYNNEISEKSEIFDDQFSVERPDGSNFTLKIRSTKLEDSAMYFCASIGRSGIEQFFGPGTRLTVL.

The rearrangement links TRBV28 to TRBJ1-1, with D perhaps matching TRBD1 (5 bases). Between the trimmed V and J ends, which lost 3 bases and 3 bases, there was a span of 11 bases. CDR1 and CDR2 (germline): MDHEN, SYDVKM. The CDR3 extends over 14 amino acids. CDR3 residues: CASSLWRGDTEAFF. The CDR3 DNA is TGTGCCAGCAGTTTGTGGCGGGGGGACACTGAAGCTTTCTTT. The full variable domain, its missing parts supplied by reference TRBV28 and TRBJ1-1, is DVKVTQSSRYLVKRTGEKVFLECVQDMDHENMFWYRQDPGLGLRLIYFSYDVKMKEKGDIPEGYSVSREKKERFSLILESASTNQTSMYLCASSLWRGDTEAFFGQGTRLTVV.

The chain couples TRBV10-3 to TRBJ2-2; 9 bases agree with TRBD2. The trim removed 10 bases at V and 6 bases at J, leaving 12 bases unmatched. The CDR3 extends over 15 amino acids. Looked up from germline, CDR1 is ENHRY and CDR2 is SYGVKD. For the CDR3, the DNA is TGTGCCACCGGTTGGACTAGCGATGGACCCGGGGAGCTGTTTTTT. It encodes CATGWTSDGPGELFF.

The count of this clone is one. The rearrangement links TRBV27 to TRBJ2-2, with 10 bases identical to TRBD1. Trimming took 0 bases from V and 5 from J; bases not matched to a gene: 15. The CDR3 sequence is 20 residues long. The germline gives CDR1 MNHEY, CDR2 SMNVEV (reference sequence). This CDR3 is CASSLSLGTGVNRGTGELFF. CDR3 coding DNA: TGTGCCAGCAGTTTATCGCTTGGGACAGGGGTTAATCGGGGAACCGGGGAGCTGTTTTTT.

The rearrangement uses TRBV2 and TRBJ2-3, with D possibly TRBD2 on 6 matching bases. The CDR3 is 12 amino acids. Germline lookup yields CDR1 SNHLY and CDR2 FYNNEI. The V end was cut by 5 bases, the J end by 5 bases, with 8 bases between. This chain's CDR3 is CASSPEGDTQYF. The CDR3 DNA reads TGTGCCAGCAGTCCGGAGGGAGATACGCAGTATTTT.

The chain joins TRBV5-1 to TRBJ2-7, with D perhaps assigned TRBD1 or TRBD2 (5 bases each). V lost 1 base and J 2 bases, leaving 13 bases between the germline ends. The germline gives CDR1 SGHRS, CDR2 YFSETQ. This CDR3 is built from 15 residues. DNA for the CDR3: TGCGCCAGCAGCTTGACCGGGACGGGGACCTACGAGCAGTACTTC. The encoded protein is CASSLTGTGTYEQYF.

V usage is TRBV7-9 and J usage is TRBJ1-4; TRBD1 might be the D (5 bases). This CDR3 is 12 amino acids long. Germline assignment: CDR1 SEHNR and CDR2 FQNEAQ (reference sequence). V was shortened by 2 bases and J by 7 bases, with 5 bases between the two germline ends. Here the CDR3 DNA reads TGTGCCAGCAGCTTAAGGGGTGAAAAACTGTTTTTT. Protein: CASSLRGEKLFF.

About this clone: The sample has other DNA sequences that encode this CDR3 too. The chain combines TRBV6-5 with TRBJ1-5, with D possibly matching TRBD1 (6 bases). CDR1 is MNHEY and CDR2 is SVGAGI in the germline V gene. Trimming left V 0 bases short and J 5 bases short, with 8 bases between. CDR3 length: 14 amino acids. CDR3 protein: CASSYSGGDQPQHF. CDR3 bases: TGTGCCAGCAGTTACTCGGGGGGCGATCAGCCCCAGCATTTT.

This rearrangement joins TRBV7-9 to TRBJ1-4; 7 bases map to TRBD1. Trimming at V came to 7 bases and at J to 3 bases, leaving 5 bases not matched to a gene. Germline CDR1 and CDR2: SEHNR and FQNEAQ (reference sequence). The CDR3 runs 14 residues. CDR3 amino acids: CASKRQGPNEKLFF. For the CDR3, the DNA is TGTGCCAGCAAAAGACAGGGTCCTAATGAAAAACTGTTTTTT.

J is TRBJ1-2 and V is TRBV5-1; TRBD1 agrees at 9 bases. The V gene's germline CDR1 is SGHRS and CDR2 YFSETQ. J lost 6 bases, V lost 5 bases, and 8 bases had no gene match. This CDR3 has 14 residues. The CDR3 is CASSPGQGWDGYTF. CDR3 coding DNA: TGCGCCAGCAGTCCCGGACAGGGGTGGGATGGCTACACCTTC.

This sequence joins TRBV5-4 and TRBJ1-3; 9 bases line up with TRBD1. The V and J ends lost 10 bases and 4 bases, in that order; junction bases with no gene match: 9. CDR3 size: 14 residues. Germline assignment: CDR1 SGHNT and CDR2 YYREEE (reference sequence). CDR3 DNA sequence: TGTGCCTACACGAGGACAGGGGTAGGAAACACCATATATTTT. Translated, it gives CAYTRTGVGNTIYF.

The chain recombines TRBV6-1 with TRBJ2-1; 10 bases map to TRBD2. The CDR3 consists of 16 residues. Germline values: CDR1 MNHNS, CDR2 SASEGT. V trimming: 2 bases; J trimming: 5 bases; junction bases outside the gene matches: 6. This chain's CDR3 is CASSEIAGGLHNEQFF. The CDR3 DNA reads as TGTGCCAGCAGTGAAATAGCGGGAGGTCTCCACAATGAGCAGTTCTTC.

The chain uses TRBV28 and TRBJ1-6; possible D gene TRBD1, 5 bases. The CDR3 sequence is 15 residues long. V lost 6 bases to trimming and J lost 9 bases, with 18 bases between them. Looked up from germline, CDR1 is MDHEN and CDR2 is SYDVKM. CDR3 sequence: CASSWGDRAVSPLHF. The CDR3 nucleotides are TGTGCCAGCAGCTGGGGGGACCGGGCGGTTTCACCCCTCCACTTT.

The rearrangement joins TRBV6-5 to TRBJ1-1; D gene ambiguous. The CDR3 has 13 amino acids. V was clipped by 6 bases and J by 4 bases, with 12 bases between them. Germline V gives CDR1 MNHEY, CDR2 SVGAGI. This CDR3 reads CASSLIFGTEAFF. CDR3 coding DNA: TGTGCCAGCAGCCTGATCTTTGGCACTGAAGCTTTCTTT.

This clone was recorded only once. The chain links TRBV6-5 to TRBJ2-1; TRBD2 matches at 7 bases. This CDR3 contains 13 residues. V was pared by 6 bases and J by 8 bases, with 7 bases of the junction left unmatched. CDR1 and CDR2 (germline): MNHEY, SVGAGI. The CDR3 bases are TGTGCCAGCAGATCGTGGACTAGGGATGAGCAGTTCTTC. It is translated as CASRSWTRDEQFF.

This clone was seen once. The chain couples TRBV11-2 to TRBJ2-7, with TRBD1 matching over 8 bases. Germline-derived CDR1 and CDR2 are SGHAT and FQNNGV. This CDR3 is 15 amino acids long. J lost 5 bases, V lost 1 base, and 7 bases had no gene match. The CDR3 DNA sequence: TGTGCCAGCAGCTTAGTGACCGGGACAGGAGACGAGCAGTACTTC. Translating it yields CASSLVTGTGDEQYF. Full variable domain (rest looked up from reference TRBV11-2 and TRBJ2-7): EAGVAQSPRYKIIEKRQSVAFWCNPISGHATLYWYQQILGQGPKLLIQFQNNGVVDDSQLPKDRFSAERLKGVDSTLKIQPAKLEDSAVYLCASSLVTGTGDEQYFGPGTRLTVT.

This chain links TRBV9 with TRBJ2-3, with D maybe TRBD1 (5 bases). The CDR3 extends over 14 amino acids. Germline assignment: CDR1 SGDLS and CDR2 YYNGEE. Between the trimmed V and J ends, which lost 2 bases and 2 bases, there was a span of 9 bases. CDR3 in amino acids: CASSVGRVTDTQYF. The CDR3 nucleotides read TGTGCCAGCAGCGTTGGCAGGGTCACAGATACGCAGTATTTT. The complete variable domain, with remaining parts taken from reference TRBV9 and TRBJ2-3, reads DSGVTQTPKHLITATGQRVTLRCSPRSGDLSVYWYQQSLDQGLQFLIQYYNGEERAKGNILERFSAQQFPDLHSELNLSSLELGDSALYFCASSVGRVTDTQYFGPGTRLTVL.

There are a few counts of this clone. The V and J genes are TRBV21-1 and TRBJ1-5; the table's D call of TRBD1 was not tested on the DNA. TRBV21-1 is a pseudogene locus. CDR3 length: 15 residues. CDR3 amino acids: CASSLGQDSNQPQHF. DNA of the CDR3: TGTGCCAGCAGCCTTGGACAGGATAGCAATCAGCCCCAGCATTTT.

The chain couples TRBV7-8 to TRBJ1-3; a weak D match, TRBD1 (5 bases). The CDR3 extends over 17 amino acids. V was pared by 1 base and J by 5 bases, with 18 bases between. In germline, CDR1 is SGHVS, CDR2 FQNEAQ. The CDR3 region is CASSLDGQGNRRNTIYF. The CDR3 bases are TGTGCCAGCAGCTTAGATGGGCAGGGAAATAGAAGAAACACCATATATTTT.

This clone was seen only once. V gene TRBV5-1 combines with J gene TRBJ1-5, with 11 bases matching TRBD1. V lost 0 bases to trimming and J lost 4 bases; unmatched junction nucleotides: 0. Germline V CDR1 and CDR2: SGHRS, YFSETQ. The CDR3 length is 15 residues. In nucleotides, the CDR3 is TGCGCCAGCAGCTTGGGGGACAGGGGGAATCAGCCCCAGCATTTT. It specifies CASSLGDRGNQPQHF.

The chain employs TRBV18 and TRBJ2-2; 9 bases line up with TRBD2. After removal of 5 bases from V and 5 bases from J, the junction contained 15 bases not matched to a gene. Germline V gene data show CDR1 as KGHSH and CDR2 as LQKENI. This CDR3 has 18 amino acids. The chain's CDR3 is CASSETRSSGSFTGELFF. The CDR3 DNA reads TGTGCCAGCTCAGAGACCAGGAGTAGCGGGAGTTTTACCGGGGAGCTGTTTTTT.

The chain carries TRBV28 and TRBJ2-2; TRBD1 is a possible D gene (6 bases). Trimming cost V 5 bases and J 2 bases, with 15 bases left between them. This CDR3 has 16 amino acids. Per germline, CDR1 MDHEN and CDR2 SYDVKM. CDR3 bases: TGTGCCAGCAGTCCGTTCAGGGGAACAAACACCGGGGAGCTGTTTTTT. Translated, it gives CASSPFRGTNTGELFF.

CDR3 bases: TGTGCCAGCAGCTTAGACTGGGGTGAGAACATTCAGTACTTC. This sequence encodes CASSLDWGENIQYF. The chain links TRBV7-9 to TRBJ2-4; the D is unclear. Looked up from germline, CDR1 is SEHNR and CDR2 is FQNEAQ (reference sequence). Trimming left V 1 base short and J 7 bases short, with 11 bases between. CDR3 length: 14 residues.

The chain links TRBV18 to TRBJ2-3; 7 nucleotides agree with TRBD1. The CDR3 totals 15 residues. From germline, CDR1 is KGHSH and CDR2 LQKENI. With V trimmed by 4 bases and J by 2 bases, 6 bases remained unmatched. The CDR3 reads CASSHRGPITDTQYF. For the CDR3, the DNA is TGTGCCAGCTCACACAGGGGCCCGATCACAGATACGCAGTATTTT.

The chain employs TRBV28 and TRBJ1-5; 8 bases align to TRBD1. This CDR3 is 14 amino acids long. With V trimmed by 6 bases and J by 3 bases, 4 bases remained unmatched. The V gene's germline CDR1 is MDHEN and CDR2 SYDVKM. CDR3 sequence (DNA): TGTGCCAGCAGGGCAGGGGGCAACAATCAGCCCCAGCATTTT. Translating it yields CASRAGGNNQPQHF.

V and J are TRBV5-4 and TRBJ2-3; D is unclear. V lost 7 bases to trimming and J lost 7 bases, with 16 bases between them. CDR1 and CDR2 (germline): SGHNT, YYREEE (reference sequence). The CDR3 contains 13 residues. This CDR3 is CASGPPAVHTQYF. The CDR3 DNA is TGTGCCAGCGGCCCCCCTGCGGTCCATACGCAGTATTTT.

J is TRBJ2-7 and V is TRBV13, with 9 bases identical to TRBD1. The CDR3 totals 16 residues. CDR1 PRHDT and CDR2 FYEKMQ come from the germline V gene (reference sequence). V was pared by 5 bases and J by 1 base, with 9 bases of the junction left unmatched. CDR3 nucleotide sequence: TGTGCCAGCAGCCCCTGGACAGGGGTCTGTTCCTACGAGCAGTACTTC. Residues: CASSPWTGVCSYEQYF.